Listed below are T cell receptor beta chains from one sample, sequenced in a study of OX40 agonist ivuxolimab in advanced cancers. Generated by immunoSEQ multiplex PCR, the TCRdb table keeps only in-frame clones and is missing some. Of 77,000 or so clones listed, roughly 90% are singletons. Here the sequenced sample was CD4+ or CD8+ T cells sorted from blood, taken in a trial of the OX40 agonist ivuxolimab. The receptors were gathered from an adult with an advanced solid tumor such as melanoma, head and neck, liver or kidney cancer. CDR3s include the opening cysteine and the closing phenylalanine or tryptophan. The D gene is left open where the match is weak. Part of the rows lack a size; the others show once, few, many or a class for expanded clones.

. | TRBJ1-2 | TRBV9 | TRBD1 | CASTIGTGLGYGYTF | TGTGCCAGCACCATAGGGACAGGGTTAGGGTATGGCTACACCTTC
. | TRBJ2-1 | TRBV29-1 | TRBD2 | CSASPSGGASEQFF | TGCAGCGCCTCGCCTAGCGGGGGGGCCAGTGAGCAGTTCTTC
. | TRBJ1-6 | TRBV7-8 | . | CASSSNREGYNSPLHF | TGTGCCAGCAGCTCAAACAGGGAGGGTTATAATTCACCCCTCCACTTT
once | TRBJ1-5 | TRBV9 | . | CASSAGGGYNQPQHF | TGTGCCAGCAGCGCAGGAGGCGGATACAATCAGCCCCAGCATTTT
once | TRBJ1-5 | TRBV4-2 | . | CASSQDDSNQPQHF | TGTGCCAGCAGCCAAGATGATAGCAATCAGCCCCAGCATTTT
. | TRBJ2-3 | TRBV4-1 | TRBD2 | CASSLAGGGTDTQYF | TGCGCCAGCAGCCTGGCGGGGGGTGGCACAGATACGCAGTATTTT
. | TRBJ2-1 | TRBV19 | . | CASSIRAAGAGSPDEQFF | TGTGCCAGTAGTATAAGGGCCGCCGGGGCGGGGTCCCCCGATGAGCAGTTCTTC
. | TRBJ1-4 | TRBV5-1 | . | CASSLLGLGEKLFF | TGCGCCAGCAGCTTGCTTGGGTTGGGGGAAAAACTGTTTTTT
. | TRBJ2-7 | TRBV7-2 | TRBD2 | CASSSGLKYEQYF | TGTGCCAGCAGCTCGGGACTAAAATACGAGCAGTACTTC
. | TRBJ2-4 | TRBV4-3 | . | CASSQDFSGITKNIQYF | TGCGCCAGCAGCCAAGATTTTTCAGGGATAACCAAAAACATTCAGTACTTC
. | TRBJ2-5 | TRBV27 | TRBD2 | CASSLTVGGGPETQYF | TGTGCCAGCAGTTTAACGGTGGGCGGGGGGCCAGAGACCCAGTACTTC
. | TRBJ1-3 | TRBV4-1 | . | CASSQDRVSGNTIYF | TGCGCCAGCAGCCAAGATAGGGTCAGCGGAAACACCATATATTTT
. | TRBJ2-1 | TRBV29-1 | TRBD1 | CSVGTGSGNEQFF | TGCAGCGTTGGGACAGGTAGTGGAAATGAGCAGTTCTTC
. | TRBJ1-2 | TRBV6-5 | TRBD1 | CASSYGTGSPYGYTF | TGTGCCAGCAGTTACGGGACAGGGAGTCCTTATGGCTACACCTTC
. | TRBJ2-7 | TRBV6-5 | . | CASSYSTGQTNYEQYF | TGTGCCAGCAGTTACTCGACGGGGCAAACCAACTACGAGCAGTACTTC
. | TRBJ1-1 | TRBV7-9 | TRBD1 | CASSPSGQGPSNTEAFF | TGTGCCAGCAGCCCTTCTGGACAGGGGCCCTCCAACACTGAAGCTTTCTTT
. | TRBJ2-7 | TRBV28 | . | CASSVLQGVGYEQYF | TGTGCCAGCAGTGTCCTACAGGGTGTTGGGTACGAGCAGTACTTC
. | TRBJ2-6 | TRBV7-9 | . | CASSETGKGTGANVLTF | TGTGCCAGCAGCGAAACAGGAAAGGGCACTGGGGCCAACGTCCTGACTTTC
. | TRBJ2-5 | TRBV19 | TRBD2 | CASSLAPRSGTRGTQYF | TGTGCCAGTAGCCTCGCCCCCAGGTCCGGGACTAGGGGAACCCAGTACTTC
. | TRBJ2-7 | TRBV13 | TRBD1 | CASSSPTGESYEQYF | TGTGCCAGCAGCTCCCCGACAGGGGAATCCTACGAGCAGTACTTC
. | TRBJ1-4 | TRBV4-3 | . | CASSQEVGQVWEKLFF | TGCGCCAGCAGCCAAGAGGTCGGGCAGGTCTGGGAAAAACTGTTTTTT
once | TRBJ2-7 | TRBV13 | TRBD2 | CASSFSGGGYEQYF | TGTGCCAGCAGCTTTAGCGGGGGGGGCTACGAGCAGTACTTC
. | TRBJ2-5 | TRBV19 | . | CASSTPPRHETQYF | TGTGCCAGTAGTACCCCCCCCCGACACGAGACCCAGTACTTC
. | TRBJ2-7 | TRBV6-1 | TRBD1 | CASNEQGGGSYEQYF | TGTGCCAGCAACGAACAGGGGGGTGGGTCCTACGAGCAGTACTTC
few | TRBJ1-2 | TRBV6-4 | . | CASSDGNYGYTF | TGTGCCAGCAGTGACGGGAACTATGGCTACACCTTC
once | TRBJ2-2 | TRBV9 | . | CASSVGRNTGELFF | TGTGCCAGCAGCGTGGGACGTAACACCGGGGAGCTGTTTTTT
. | TRBJ1-6 | TRBV11-2 | TRBD1 | CASSLFSGQYNSPLHF | TGTGCCAGCAGCTTATTCTCGGGACAGTATAATTCACCCCTCCACTTT
. | TRBJ2-2 | TRBV14 | . | CASSQVSGPGELFF | TGTGCCAGCAGCCAAGTCTCAGGGCCCGGGGAGCTGTTTTTT
. | TRBJ2-1 | TRBV4-3 | TRBD2 | CASSPQRGDYNEQFF | TGCGCCAGCAGTCCTCAGCGGGGGGATTACAATGAGCAGTTCTTC
. | TRBJ1-3 | TRBV6-1 | TRBD1 | CASSETGSGNTIYF | TGTGCCAGCAGTGAGACAGGGTCTGGAAACACCATATATTTT
. | TRBJ2-1 | TRBV12-5 | . | CASGLPWSGGGEQFF | TGTGCTAGTGGTTTGCCCTGGAGTGGGGGTGGGGAGCAGTTCTTC
. | TRBJ2-7 | TRBV11-2 | . | CASSHEAGPLDEQYF | TGTGCCAGCAGCCATGAGGCAGGACCCTTGGACGAGCAGTACTTC
. | TRBJ2-4 | TRBV2 | . | CASITWETGDIQYF | TGTGCCAGCATTACCTGGGAGACGGGAGACATTCAGTACTTC
. | TRBJ2-7 | TRBV11-2 | . | CASSLAEGAREQYF | TGTGCCAGCAGCTTAGCGGAGGGGGCCCGCGAGCAGTACTTC
. | TRBJ2-7 | TRBV4-2 | . | CASSQDVTGPTYEQYF | TGTGCCAGCAGCCAAGATGTCACGGGCCCGACCTACGAGCAGTACTTC
. | TRBJ1-4 | TRBV7-8 | . | CASSPGTGWGNNEKLFF | TGTGCCAGCAGCCCGGGAACAGGGTGGGGGAATAATGAAAAACTGTTTTTT
. | TRBJ2-2 | TRBV5-1 | . | CASTDGKGWGNTGELFF | TGCGCCAGCACCGATGGGAAGGGTTGGGGGAACACCGGGGAGCTGTTTTTT